Below are 27 T cell receptor beta chains sequenced from a single sample in a study of radiotherapy plus CTLA-4 blockade in lung cancer. Measured with immunoSEQ multiplex PCR; TCRdb has only the in-frame clones, and not every one. The data show about 39,000 clones, roughly three quarters seen once. The sequences come from peripheral blood, collected from a patient treated with radiotherapy plus ipilimumab. Receptor source: a human donor with non-small cell lung cancer that progressed on radiotherapy plus ipilimumab.

V and J are TRBV2 and TRBJ1-4; tentative D call: TRBD1 (6 bases). Trimming took 6 bases from V and 6 from J, leaving 11 bases between them. Germline assignment: CDR1 SNHLY and CDR2 FYNNEI. This CDR3 is 13 amino acids long. The CDR3: CASRDSGDEKLFF. The CDR3 DNA sequence: TGTGCCAGCAGGGACAGTGGGGATGAAAAACTGTTTTTT.

This chain links TRBV2 with TRBJ2-1; D is possibly TRBD2 (6 bases). This CDR3 spans 16 amino acids. Per the germline V gene, CDR1 is SNHLY and CDR2 is FYNNEI. Deletions cut 7 bases from V and 2 bases from J, with 18 bases between. The CDR3 protein is CASTPGGGRAYNEQFF. The CDR3 DNA reads TGTGCCAGCACCCCCGGAGGAGGGCGGGCCTACAATGAGCAGTTCTTC. The whole variable domain, remainder taken from reference TRBV2 and TRBJ2-1, is EPEVTQTPSHQVTQMGQEVILRCVPISNHLYFYWYRQILGQKVEFLVSFYNNEISEKSEIFDDQFSVERPDGSNFTLKIRSTKLEDSAMYFCASTPGGGRAYNEQFFGPGTRLTVL.

This clone was seen a few times. The genes are TRBV19 and TRBJ1-4; perhaps TRBD1 as D (5 bases). The germline V gene has CDR1 LNHDA and CDR2 SQIVND (reference sequence). V was clipped by 4 bases and J by 5 bases, with 11 bases between them. The CDR3 spans 14 residues. In DNA, the CDR3 is TGTGCCAGTAGTACGCGGGGCGAGAATGAAAAACTGTTTTTT. It specifies CASSTRGENEKLFF.

In nucleotides, the CDR3 is TGTGCTAGTGGTTTGGAGCCCGGGGTGGGCACTGAAGCTTTCTTT. Translated, it gives CASGLEPGVGTEAFF. The chain recombines TRBV12-5 with TRBJ1-1; D not resolved. Deletions cut 1 base from V and 4 bases from J, with 13 bases between. CDR3 size: 15 residues. Germline CDR1 reads LGHNT; CDR2 reads FRNRAP. Complete variable domain (other parts from reference TRBV12-5 and TRBJ1-1): DARVTQTPRHKVTEMGQEVTMRCQPILGHNTVFWYRQTMMQGLELLAYFRNRAPLDDSGMPKDRFSAEMPDATLATLKIQPSEPRDSAVYFCASGLEPGVGTEAFFGQGTRLTVV.

The rearrangement uses TRBV9 and TRBJ1-4; 12 nucleotides align to TRBD1. The CDR3 covers 15 residues. The J segment lost 12 bases and the V segment lost 3 bases, leaving 9 bases of the junction unmatched. The germline V gene has CDR1 SGDLS and CDR2 YYNGEE. CDR3: CASSASGTGGEELFF. In nucleotides, the CDR3 is TGTGCCAGCAGCGCCTCCGGGACAGGGGGCGAGGAACTGTTTTTT.

This clone was observed a handful of times. V and J are TRBV23-1 and TRBJ2-2, with TRBD1 identical over 8 bases. TRBV23-1 is an open reading frame whose function is uncertain. J was trimmed by 6 bases and V by 3 bases; bases with no gene match: 12. This CDR3 comprises 17 residues. CDR3 residues: CASSHDRGRAAAGELFF. CDR3 bases: TGCGCCAGCAGTCATGACAGGGGTCGGGCCGCGGCCGGGGAGCTGTTTTTT.

The chain is built from TRBV2 and TRBJ2-2, with D uncertain. V was pared by 7 bases and J by 0 bases, with 12 bases between. Germline V gene data show CDR1 as SNHLY and CDR2 as FYNNEI. The CDR3 length is 15 residues. CDR3 residues: CASIRNPSNTGELFF. The CDR3 region has the DNA TGTGCCAGCATCAGGAATCCGTCGAACACCGGGGAGCTGTTTTTT.

The chain recombines TRBV10-3 with TRBJ1-5, with D tentatively TRBD1 (5 bases). CDR1 and CDR2 from the germline V gene are ENHRY and SYGVKD. The V and J ends lost 3 bases and 4 bases respectively, with 10 bases between them. The CDR3 contains 14 residues. The CDR3 loop is CAISDQGRNQPQHF. CDR3 in DNA: TGTGCCATCAGTGACCAGGGAAGGAATCAGCCCCAGCATTTT.

This clone has a handful of counts. The chain recombines TRBV5-1 with TRBJ2-6, with D possibly being TRBD1 (5 bases). Trimming took 7 bases from V and 4 from J, leaving 12 bases between them. The CDR3 has 14 amino acids. CDR1 and CDR2 (germline): SGHRS, YFSETQ. The CDR3 region is CASYDSSGANVLTF. In DNA form, the CDR3 reads TGCGCCAGCTATGACAGTTCGGGGGCCAACGTCCTGACTTTC.

The chain uses TRBV2 and TRBJ1-1; possibly TRBD1 for D (5 bases). V was cut by 7 bases and J by 5 bases, with 17 bases left in between. The CDR3 covers 14 residues. Germline-derived CDR1 and CDR2 are SNHLY and FYNNEI. The CDR3 reads CASIDQGAVTEAFF. Written as DNA, the CDR3 is TGTGCCAGCATAGACCAGGGCGCCGTAACTGAAGCTTTCTTT. Full variable domain (remainder filled in from reference TRBV2 and TRBJ1-1): EPEVTQTPSHQVTQMGQEVILRCVPISNHLYFYWYRQILGQKVEFLVSFYNNEISEKSEIFDDQFSVERPDGSNFTLKIRSTKLEDSAMYFCASIDQGAVTEAFFGQGTRLTVV.

The chain links TRBV4-2 to TRBJ2-3; D is possibly TRBD2 (7 bases). CDR1 and CDR2 (germline): LGHNA, YNFKEQ. V lost 0 bases and J 8 bases, leaving 21 bases between the germline ends. The CDR3 covers 17 residues. The CDR3 DNA sequence: TGTGCCAGCAGCCAAGATCGCGCGGGGGCCGTGCAAGTTACGCAGTATTTT. This translates into CASSQDRAGAVQVTQYF.

The chain recombines TRBV19 with TRBJ2-6; weak D call: TRBD2 (6 bases). This CDR3 comprises 14 residues. V lost 6 bases, J lost 2 bases, and 8 bases lay in between. From germline, CDR1 is LNHDA and CDR2 SQIVND (reference sequence). Here the CDR3 reads CASRWGAGANVLTF. CDR3 DNA sequence: TGTGCCAGTAGGTGGGGGGCTGGGGCCAACGTCCTGACTTTC.

V gene TRBV10-3 combines with J gene TRBJ1-4; possibly TRBD1 for D (6 bases). The CDR3 has 16 residues. Looked up from germline, CDR1 is ENHRY and CDR2 is SYGVKD. The V end was cut by 4 bases, the J end by 8 bases, with 20 bases between. CDR3 sequence reads: CAISVGSGVGNEKLFF. In DNA, the CDR3 is TGTGCCATCAGTGTGGGCTCAGGGGTGGGGAACGAAAAACTGTTTTTT.

V gene TRBV11-2 combines with J gene TRBJ2-5; 7 bases agree with TRBD2. This CDR3 is 18 amino acids long. Germline values: CDR1 SGHAT, CDR2 FQNNGV. Unmatched junction bases numbered 18, after V lost 3 bases and J lost 5 bases. DNA of the CDR3: TGTGCCAGCAGCTTTTACCCCCCGAGACTAGCCGGAGTGGAGACCCAGTACTTC. It is translated as CASSFYPPRLAGVETQYF.

J is TRBJ1-5 and V is TRBV6-1, with D unclear. V lost 0 bases to trimming and J lost 2 bases, with 8 bases between them. CDR1 is MNHNS and CDR2 is SASEGT in the germline V gene. There are 15 residues in the CDR3. CDR3 DNA: TGTGCCAGCAGTGAAGCCGGGGTCGGCAATCAGCCCCAGCATTTT. This encodes CASSEAGVGNQPQHF.

This clone has just one count. V usage is TRBV4-1 and J usage is TRBJ1-2, with 8 positions matching TRBD1. The CDR3 contains 15 residues. Germline CDR1 and CDR2: MGHRA and YSYEKL. V gave up 2 bases and J gave up 4 bases; unmatched junction bases: 6. The CDR3 loop reads CASSQQGASLYGYTF. The CDR3, as DNA: TGCGCCAGCAGCCAACAGGGGGCCTCTCTCTATGGCTACACCTTC.

The V gene is TRBV7-2, the J gene TRBJ1-1; D not certain. V was shortened by 1 base and J by 2 bases, with 5 bases between the two germline ends. CDR1 is SGHTA, CDR2 FQGNSA, per germline. This CDR3 spans 13 amino acids. The CDR3 coding sequence is TGTGCCAGCAGCTTAGAGCTAAACACTGAAGCTTTCTTT. The encoded protein is CASSLELNTEAFF. The whole variable domain, filled in from reference TRBV7-2 and TRBJ1-1, reads GAGVSQSPSNKVTEKGKDVELRCDPISGHTALYWYRQSLGQGLEFLIYFQGNSAPDKSGLPSDRFSAERTGGSVSTLTIQRTQQEDSAVYLCASSLELNTEAFFGQGTRLTVV.

The gene calls are TRBV11-2 and TRBJ2-3; 14 bases match TRBD2. Germline CDR1 SGHAT, CDR2 FQNNGV. The junction had 6 bases not matched to a gene; V was cut back by 5 bases and J by 2 bases. This CDR3 comprises 17 residues. Here the CDR3 DNA reads TGTGCCAGCAGCCGGGGACTAGCGGGGGTCCCCACAGATACGCAGTATTTT. The encoded protein is CASSRGLAGVPTDTQYF.

This clone was detected once. The J gene is TRBJ1-2, the V gene TRBV14; TRBD1 agrees at 10 bases. The CDR3 is made up of 16 amino acids. Germline V lookup: CDR1 SGHDN, CDR2 FVKESK. J gave up 5 bases and V 2 bases, and 8 bases lay outside the gene matches. CDR3 bases: TGTGCCAGCAGCCAAATCGACAGGGGGCCCTCGTATGGCTACACCTTC. Amino acids: CASSQIDRGPSYGYTF.

J is TRBJ1-1 and V is TRBV11-3; a possible D gene is TRBD1 (5 bases). Germline CDR1 reads SGHNT; CDR2 reads YENEEA. The V and J ends lost 2 bases and 6 bases respectively, with 16 bases between them. The CDR3 has 15 amino acids. CDR3 loop: CASSLSAATGAEAFF. The CDR3 DNA sequence: TGTGCCAGCAGCTTATCGGCGGCCACAGGCGCTGAAGCTTTCTTT.

This chain uses TRBV18 with TRBJ2-5; the match to TRBD1 covers 9 bases. Trimming at V came to 3 bases and at J to 7 bases, leaving 21 bases not matched to a gene. The CDR3 has 19 amino acids. Germline CDR1 is KGHSH and CDR2 is LQKENI. Here the CDR3 DNA reads TGTGCCAGCTCACCCTACCAGGGACAGGGCCGGGCAGAGTTTGTGACCCAGTACTTC. Its translation is CASSPYQGQGRAEFVTQYF.

This clone came up a few times. The chain recombines TRBV4-2 with TRBJ2-7; 9 nucleotides agree with TRBD2. Germline V CDR1 and CDR2: LGHNA, YNFKEQ. This CDR3 comprises 15 residues. The junction had 5 bases not matched to a gene; V was cut back by 0 bases and J by 5 bases. The CDR3 spells CASSQDWRGGDEQYF. CDR3 DNA sequence: TGTGCCAGCAGCCAAGATTGGCGGGGGGGCGACGAGCAGTACTTC.

Only a few counts were recorded for this clone. The rearrangement uses TRBV7-6 and TRBJ2-3, with TRBD2 identical over 8 bases. J was trimmed by 3 bases and V by 4 bases; bases with no gene match: 3. Germline CDR1 reads SGHVS; CDR2 reads FNYEAQ. The CDR3 loop spans 14 amino acids. CDR3 nucleotide sequence: TGTGCCAGCAGCTCCGGGGGGGCGACAGATACGCAGTATTTT. The encoded protein is CASSSGGATDTQYF.

The CDR3: CASSLAGGVVNQPQHF. The DNA of the CDR3 is TGTGCCAGCAGCTTGGCAGGCGGGGTAGTTAACCAGCCCCAGCATTTT. V is TRBV5-8 and J is TRBJ1-5; D is ambiguous. This CDR3 comprises 16 residues. V was cut by 0 bases and J by 7 bases, with 17 bases left in between. Germline lookup yields CDR1 SGHTS and CDR2 YDEGEE.

V is TRBV25-1 and J is TRBJ2-4, with 9 positions matching TRBD1. This CDR3 has 14 amino acids. With 6 bases clipped from V and 4 bases from J, the junction kept 4 bases outside the gene matches. Germline CDR1 reads MGHDK; CDR2 reads SYGVNS. Here the CDR3 DNA reads TGTGCCAGCAGCGAGACAGGGGGAAAAAACATTCAGTACTTC. Translating gives CASSETGGKNIQYF.

In nucleotides, the CDR3 is TGTGCCATCAGTGAGTCGGGGGGGATTCAAGAGACCCAGTACTTC. It specifies CAISESGGIQETQYF. This rearrangement joins TRBV10-3 to TRBJ2-5; 7 bases are a match to TRBD2. The CDR3 runs to 15 residues. Germline V gene data show CDR1 as ENHRY and CDR2 as SYGVKD. With V trimmed by 0 bases and J by 2 bases, 3 bases remained unmatched.

The rearrangement uses TRBV7-2 and TRBJ2-7; 9 nucleotides line up with TRBD1. Germline-derived CDR1 and CDR2 are SGHTA and FQGNSA. The CDR3 is 16 amino acids. Germline trimming cut 6 bases from V and 4 bases from J; bases unmatched to any gene: 13. CDR3 nucleotides: TGTGCCAGCAGTAGAGAAGGGGGACAGGGCATATACGAGCAGTACTTC. Protein sequence: CASSREGGQGIYEQYF.